Below, 26 T cell receptor beta chains from the same sample are listed, as sequenced in a study of T-cell memory formation after mild COVID-19. TCRdb called the 5' RACE reads again in MiXCR, with one record for every CDR3 protein. Of roughly 150,000 distinct CDR3 sequences listed, more than 13% are singletons. What was sequenced was PBMCs or a T cell subset sorted from them (not recorded which). The receptors shown here come from an adult woman who had mild COVID-19 (a few samples of this study predate the infection). Cell type and time point are not known.

The chain carries TRBV4-1 and TRBJ1-5; the D is unclear. Germline V gives CDR1 MGHRA, CDR2 YSYEKL. The CDR3 runs 15 residues. V was trimmed by 0 bases and J by 5 bases, leaving 11 bases between them. The CDR3 region is CASSQEIGPYQPQHF. The CDR3 DNA sequence: TGCGCCAGCAGCCAAGAAATAGGGCCCTATCAGCCCCAGCATTTT.

V usage is TRBV12-5 and J usage is TRBJ2-7, with 11 bases fitting TRBD1. The CDR3 sequence is 14 residues long. Unmatched junction bases numbered 4, after V lost 6 bases and J lost 3 bases. Per germline, CDR1 LGHNT and CDR2 FRNRAP. CDR3 in DNA: TGTGCTAGTGGCCGGACAGGGGGCAACTACGAGCAGTACTTC. Residues: CASGRTGGNYEQYF.

This rearrangement joins TRBV27 to TRBJ2-1; D call uncertain. Per germline, CDR1 MNHEY and CDR2 SMNVEV (reference sequence). The CDR3 runs to 15 residues. V was pared by 3 bases and J by 6 bases, with 15 bases between. The DNA for the CDR3 is TGTGCCAGCAGTTTGAACCCAACAACTGGCAATGAGCAGTTCTTC. This codes for CASSLNPTTGNEQFF.

This clonotype showed up just a few times. The chain employs TRBV27 and TRBJ2-5, with TRBD1 identical over 11 bases. Germline CDR1 and CDR2: MNHEY and SMNVEV (reference sequence). The V segment lost 6 bases and the J segment 3 bases; nucleotides outside the gene matches: 3. The CDR3 is 14 residues long. Here the CDR3 reads CASSRTGGEETQYF. In nucleotides, the CDR3 is TGTGCCAGCAGCCGGACAGGGGGCGAAGAGACCCAGTACTTC.

This clonotype was counted only a few times. This chain links TRBV20-1 with TRBJ1-1; TRBD1 agrees at 7 bases. Germline CDR1 is DFQATT and CDR2 is SNEGSKA (reference sequence). The CDR3 has 12 residues. V lost 3 bases, J lost 6 bases, and 4 bases stayed unmatched. CDR3 sequence reads: CSASYRGAEAFF. CDR3 sequence (DNA): TGCAGTGCTAGTTACAGGGGTGCTGAAGCTTTCTTT.

This chain uses TRBV6-1 with TRBJ1-5; a possible D gene is TRBD1 (6 bases). The CDR3 spans 14 residues. The ends were cut back, 1 base at V and 6 bases at J, with 10 bases in the middle. The germline CDR1 and CDR2 sequences are MNHNS and SASEGT. The CDR3 sequence: CASSEGQEGQPQHF. In DNA, the CDR3 is TGTGCCAGCAGTGAAGGACAGGAAGGTCAGCCCCAGCATTTT.

There are a few counts of this clonotype. The genes are TRBV29-1 and TRBJ2-5; 8 bases agree with TRBD1. The CDR3 has 15 residues. The germline V gene encodes CDR1 SQVTM and CDR2 ANQGSEA. V gave up 4 bases and J gave up 2 bases; unmatched junction bases: 9. The CDR3 region has the DNA TGCAGCGTTGCGGACAGGGTCGTTCCTCAAGAGACCCAGTACTTC. Protein sequence: CSVADRVVPQETQYF.

The rearrangement uses TRBV4-1 and TRBJ1-5, with D possibly TRBD1 on 6 matching bases. The CDR3 runs 15 residues. Germline lookup yields CDR1 MGHRA and CDR2 YSYEKL. The V end lost 4 bases, the J end lost 3 bases, and 13 bases lay between the germline ends. CDR3: CASSPRGRNNQPQHF. DNA of the CDR3: TGCGCCAGCAGCCCCCGGGGGCGGAACAATCAGCCCCAGCATTTT.

This clonotype was seen ten or more times. This rearrangement joins TRBV5-5 to TRBJ2-7; D is perhaps TRBD1 (6 bases). This CDR3 has 15 residues. V shed 4 bases and J shed 3 bases, with 17 bases lying between them. Germline V CDR1 and CDR2: SGHKS, YYEKEE (reference sequence). The CDR3 loop reads CASSQFTGQYYEQYF. For the CDR3, the DNA is TGTGCCAGCAGCCAATTCACAGGACAGTACTACGAGCAGTACTTC.

In this sample, this clonotype turned up many times. This chain links TRBV27 with TRBJ2-7; 8 nucleotides align to TRBD1. The J segment lost 3 bases and the V segment lost 6 bases, leaving 4 bases of the junction unmatched. Germline lookup yields CDR1 MNHEY and CDR2 SMNVEV (reference sequence). The length of the CDR3 is 13 residues. The CDR3 bases are TGTGCCAGCAGCCCCGGACAGGGCTACGAGCAGTACTTC. This gives the protein CASSPGQGYEQYF.

This clonotype came up a few times. The gene calls are TRBV7-9 and TRBJ2-3; 12 positions agree with TRBD2. The germline gives CDR1 SEHNR, CDR2 FQNEAQ (reference sequence). This CDR3 has 16 amino acids. J lost 4 bases, V lost 7 bases, and 9 bases had no gene match. This chain's CDR3 is CASTSTTSGRSDTQYF. The DNA of the CDR3 is TGTGCCAGCACTTCGACGACTAGCGGGAGATCAGATACGCAGTATTTT.

This clonotype has at least ten counts. The rearrangement uses TRBV4-2 and TRBJ2-1; possible D gene TRBD2, 5 bases. This CDR3 has 14 residues. V was cut by 4 bases and J by 8 bases, with 15 bases left in between. The V gene's germline CDR1 is LGHNA and CDR2 YNFKEQ. CDR3 loop: CASSREGEVDEQFF. The DNA for the CDR3 is TGTGCCAGCAGCCGAGAGGGAGAGGTGGATGAGCAGTTCTTC.

This clonotype was seen only a few times. The rearrangement joins TRBV24-1 to TRBJ2-2; 10 bases align to TRBD1. V lost 6 bases, J lost 1 base, and 7 bases stayed unmatched. Germline lookup yields CDR1 KGHDR and CDR2 SFDVKD. The CDR3 is 17 residues long. The CDR3 nucleotides read TGTGCCACCAGTTTCCGGGACAGGGGCCGGAACACCGGGGAGCTGTTTTTT. Its protein product is CATSFRDRGRNTGELFF.

This clonotype was seen a few times. This chain links TRBV5-6 with TRBJ2-1; 8 bases are shared with TRBD1. The CDR3 runs to 15 residues. The germline gives CDR1 SGHDT, CDR2 YYEEEE. J lost 3 bases, V lost 3 bases, and 5 bases had no gene match. CDR3 DNA: TGTGCCAGCAGCTCCGACAGGGGTGACTACAATGAGCAGTTCTTC. Amino acid sequence: CASSSDRGDYNEQFF.

The gene calls are TRBV14 and TRBJ2-1; D is unresolved. Germline V gene data show CDR1 as SGHDN and CDR2 as FVKESK. V lost 4 bases to trimming and J lost 9 bases, with 13 bases between them. The length of the CDR3 is 13 residues. CDR3 DNA sequence: TGTGCCAGCAGCCCCCGCCGGTGGGGTGAGCAGTTCTTC. Translating gives CASSPRRWGEQFF.

CDR3 loop: CASSILSGGEQFF. CDR3 coding DNA: TGTGCCAGCAGCATTCTATCGGGCGGGGAACAGTTCTTC. V is TRBV9 and J is TRBJ2-1; TRBD2 is a possible D gene (6 bases). Trimming removed 4 bases from V and 13 bases from J, with 18 bases in between. The CDR3 length is 13 residues. Germline loops: CDR1 SGDLS, CDR2 YYNGEE.

The rearrangement links TRBV1 to TRBJ2-6; the DNA was not compared with TRBD1, the D call given in the table. TRBV1 is annotated as a pseudogene. There are 18 residues in the CDR3. In DNA, the CDR3 is TGCACCAGCATCCGAGCCGGGACGGTCGTCTTGGGGGCCAACGTCCTGACTTTC. This gives the protein CTSIRAGTVVLGANVLTF.

In its sample, this clonotype was seen many times. The chain is built from TRBV6-5 and TRBJ2-1; 8 bases line up with TRBD2. Per the germline V gene, CDR1 is MNHEY and CDR2 is SVGAGI. CDR3 size: 16 residues. V shed 2 bases and J 5 bases; nucleotides not matched to a gene: 8. DNA of the CDR3: TGTGCCAGCAGTTACGAGGCGGGGGGCGCGAACAATGAGCAGTTCTTC. Its protein product is CASSYEAGGANNEQFF.

This clonotype was recorded a few times. The J gene is TRBJ1-6, the V gene TRBV6-1; no clear D. Germline-derived CDR1 and CDR2 are MNHNS and SASEGT. V dropped 4 bases and J dropped 12 bases, with 13 bases sitting between them. This CDR3 region has 13 residues. CDR3 bases: TGTGCCAGCAGTGCAATGGGCTTGGAACCCCTCCACTTT. It encodes CASSAMGLEPLHF.

At least ten counts were recorded for this clonotype. This chain links TRBV5-1 with TRBJ2-3; no reliable D call. Trimming removed 0 bases at V and 4 bases at J, with 3 bases between. Per the germline V gene, CDR1 is SGHRS and CDR2 is YFSETQ. This CDR3 is 12 amino acids long. CDR3 amino acids: CASSLAADTQYF. CDR3 DNA: TGCGCCAGCAGCTTGGCGGCAGATACGCAGTATTTT.

The chain has TRBV9 and TRBJ2-7, with 8 bases fitting TRBD2. Trimming at V came to 3 bases and at J to 4 bases, leaving 6 bases not matched to a gene. The germline CDR1 and CDR2 sequences are SGDLS and YYNGEE. The CDR3 is 14 residues long. The CDR3 DNA reads TGTGCCAGCAGCGCGGGACTAGTGGGGTACGAGCAGTACTTC. Translating it yields CASSAGLVGYEQYF.

The sample holds many counts of this clonotype. This chain joins TRBV5-1 and TRBJ2-5, with 9 bases lining up with TRBD2. CDR3 length: 14 amino acids. V shed 4 bases and J 4 bases; nucleotides not matched to a gene: 5. Per germline, CDR1 SGHRS and CDR2 YFSETQ. DNA for the CDR3: TGCGCCAGCAGCCCCATACTAGCGGGAGAGACCCAGTACTTC. It codes for CASSPILAGETQYF.

A few counts support this clonotype. CDR3 protein: CASSQGRLADSYNEQFF. The CDR3 nucleotides read TGCGCCAGCAGCCAGGGGCGGCTAGCGGACTCCTACAATGAGCAGTTCTTC. The rearrangement uses TRBV4-3 and TRBJ2-1; 7 bases match TRBD2. J lost 0 bases, V lost 3 bases, and 8 bases had no gene match. The germline V gene encodes CDR1 LGHNA and CDR2 YSLEER. This CDR3 has 17 amino acids.

CDR3 residues: CASSFPSSGQQETQYF. The CDR3 DNA follows: TGTGCCAGCAGTTTCCCCAGCTCGGGACAGCAAGAGACCCAGTACTTC. The J gene is TRBJ2-5, the V gene TRBV6-5; 7 bases fit TRBD1. The germline gives CDR1 MNHEY, CDR2 SVGAGI. This CDR3 is built from 16 residues. V shed 4 bases and J 2 bases; nucleotides not matched to a gene: 10.

This chain uses TRBV7-9 with TRBJ2-2, with D uncertain. Germline V gene data show CDR1 as SEHNR and CDR2 as FQNEAQ (reference sequence). There are 15 residues in the CDR3. Trimming took off 2 bases at V and 6 bases at J, with 13 bases between the two ends. CDR3 residues: CASSLPVLPPGELFF. In nucleotides, the CDR3 is TGTGCCAGCAGCTTACCGGTCCTCCCTCCCGGGGAGCTGTTTTTT.

This clonotype has only a few counts. The chain employs TRBV12-5 and TRBJ2-7, with 10 bases matching TRBD1. This CDR3 is 15 amino acids long. Trimming removed 8 bases from V and 1 base from J; junction bases left unmatched: 8. Germline lookup yields CDR1 LGHNT and CDR2 FRNRAP. CDR3 DNA: TGTGCTAGTACGACAGGGGGCATAAGGTCCTACGAGCAGTACTTC. Its protein is CASTTGGIRSYEQYF.